This T cell receptor (beta chain) was sequenced for a study of T cells in Graves' hyperthyroidism and ophthalmopathy. As concerns this clonotype: This sequence may be a read error, since a much larger clone differs from it by one base.

The length of the CDR3 is 15 residues. Looked up from germline, CDR1 is SGHAT and CDR2 is FQNNGV. With 5 bases clipped from V and 5 bases from J, the junction kept 9 bases outside the gene matches. TCR beta CDR3 regions were amplified from RNA. The primer set for the first-round RT-PCR of the TCR CDR3 was HTBI. MiXCR, run by TCRdb on the multiplex PCR reads, gives a single entry per CDR3 protein. Of roughly 300,000 distinct CDR3 sequences detected, more than 11% appear once; the ten largest clones hold 20% to 25%. Sequenced material: blood. The chain combines TRBV11-2 with TRBJ2-3, with TRBD1 matching over 8 bases. The clonotype was recovered from a woman aged 25 to 39 with Graves' hyperthyroidism. The CDR3 DNA follows: TGTGCCAGCAGCACCCCAGGGGGCGAGGGAGATACGCAGTATTTT. It is translated as CASSTPGGEGDTQYF.